Many counts were recorded for the clone carrying this T cell receptor (beta chain). TCRdb fed the reads into MiXCR, producing one record per CDR3 protein. The sample carries under 200,000 distinct CDR3 sequences, roughly 9% recorded once. The CDR3 runs 17 residues. The junction had 14 bases not matched to a gene; V was cut back by 4 bases and J by 5 bases. Germline assignment: CDR1 SGHVS and CDR2 FQNEAQ. The sample belongs to a study of T cell repertoires in cytomegalovirus infection. The sample was PBMCs. The receptor was isolated from a human donor in good health (CMV status not recorded). Some clones in this sample may be carry-over from other donors' samples. The V and J genes are TRBV7-8 and TRBJ1-2; 9 positions match TRBD1. CDR3 nucleotides: TGTGCCAGCAGCTCGCGGGGACAGGGTAGGAGAGGTTATGGCTACACCTTC. It encodes CASSSRGQGRRGYGYTF.